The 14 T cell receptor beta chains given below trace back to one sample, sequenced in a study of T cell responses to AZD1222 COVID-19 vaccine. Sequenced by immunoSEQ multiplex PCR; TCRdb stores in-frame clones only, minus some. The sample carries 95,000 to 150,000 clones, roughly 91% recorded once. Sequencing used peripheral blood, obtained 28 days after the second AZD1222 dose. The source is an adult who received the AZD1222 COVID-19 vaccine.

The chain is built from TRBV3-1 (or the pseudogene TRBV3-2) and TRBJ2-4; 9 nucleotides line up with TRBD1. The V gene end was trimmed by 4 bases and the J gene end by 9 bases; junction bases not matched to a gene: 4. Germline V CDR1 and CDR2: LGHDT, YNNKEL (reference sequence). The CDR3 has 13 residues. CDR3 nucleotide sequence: TGTGCCAGCAGCCGGACAGGGGAGGGCATTCAGTACTTC. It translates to CASSRTGEGIQYF.

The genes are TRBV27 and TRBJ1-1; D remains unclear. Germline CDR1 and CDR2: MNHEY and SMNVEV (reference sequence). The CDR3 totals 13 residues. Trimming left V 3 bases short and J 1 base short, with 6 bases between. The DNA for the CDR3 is TGTGCCAGCAGTTTTAGGGAGAACACTGAAGCTTTCTTT. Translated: CASSFRENTEAFF.

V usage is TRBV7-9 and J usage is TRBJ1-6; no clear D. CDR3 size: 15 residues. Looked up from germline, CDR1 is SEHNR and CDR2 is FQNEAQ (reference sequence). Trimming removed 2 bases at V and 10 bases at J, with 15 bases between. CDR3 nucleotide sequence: TGTGCCAGCAGCTTAACTTCCGCCGGAGTATCACCCCTCCACTTT. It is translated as CASSLTSAGVSPLHF.

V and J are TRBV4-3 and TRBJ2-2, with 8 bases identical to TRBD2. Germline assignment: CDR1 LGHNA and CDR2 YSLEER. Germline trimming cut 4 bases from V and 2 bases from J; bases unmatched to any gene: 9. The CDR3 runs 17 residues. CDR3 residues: CASSPEPGGVNTGELFF. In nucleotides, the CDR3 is TGCGCCAGCAGCCCAGAGCCGGGGGGGGTAAACACCGGGGAGCTGTTTTTT.

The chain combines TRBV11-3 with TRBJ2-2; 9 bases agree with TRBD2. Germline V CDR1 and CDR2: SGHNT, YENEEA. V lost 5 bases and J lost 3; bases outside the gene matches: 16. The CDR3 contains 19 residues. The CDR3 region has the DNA TGTGCCAGCAGCCTTAAAAGGGATAGCGGGAGAGGGGACACCGGGGAGCTGTTTTTT. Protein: CASSLKRDSGRGDTGELFF.

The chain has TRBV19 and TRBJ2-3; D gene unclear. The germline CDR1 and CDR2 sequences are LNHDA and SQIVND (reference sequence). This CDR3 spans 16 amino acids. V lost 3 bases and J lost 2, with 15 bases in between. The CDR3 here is CASSIPRVVPTDTQYF. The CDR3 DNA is TGTGCCAGTAGTATCCCCCGCGTCGTCCCCACAGATACGCAGTATTTT.

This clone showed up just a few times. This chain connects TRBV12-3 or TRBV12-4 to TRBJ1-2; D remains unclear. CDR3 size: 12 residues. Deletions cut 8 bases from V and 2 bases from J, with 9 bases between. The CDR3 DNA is TGTGCCAGCGCAGGTGACAACTATGGCTACACCTTC. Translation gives CASAGDNYGYTF.

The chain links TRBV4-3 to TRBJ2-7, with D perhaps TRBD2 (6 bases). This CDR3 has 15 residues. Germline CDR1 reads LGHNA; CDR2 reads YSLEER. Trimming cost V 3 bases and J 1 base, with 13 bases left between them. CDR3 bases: TGCGCCAGCAGCCAGGGTAGCGGAGGTTCCTACGAGCAGTACTTC. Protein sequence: CASSQGSGGSYEQYF.

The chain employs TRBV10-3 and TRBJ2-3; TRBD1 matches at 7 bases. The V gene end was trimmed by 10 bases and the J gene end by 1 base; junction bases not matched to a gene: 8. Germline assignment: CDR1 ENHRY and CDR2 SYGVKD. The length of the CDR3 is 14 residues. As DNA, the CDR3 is TGTGCCACGAATAAGGGGGCGGGCACAGATACGCAGTATTTT. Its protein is CATNKGAGTDTQYF.

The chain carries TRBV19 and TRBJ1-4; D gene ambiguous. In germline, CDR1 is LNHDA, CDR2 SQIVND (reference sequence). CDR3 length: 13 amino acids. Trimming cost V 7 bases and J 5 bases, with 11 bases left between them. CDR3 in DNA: TGTGCCAGTAAACGTACCGTGAATGAAAAACTGTTTTTT. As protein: CASKRTVNEKLFF. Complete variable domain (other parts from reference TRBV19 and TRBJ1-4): DGGITQSPKYLFRKEGQNVTLSCEQNLNHDAMYWYRQDPGQGLRLIYYSQIVNDFQKGDIAEGYSVSREKKESFPLTVTSAQKNPTAFYLCASKRTVNEKLFFGSGTQLSVL.

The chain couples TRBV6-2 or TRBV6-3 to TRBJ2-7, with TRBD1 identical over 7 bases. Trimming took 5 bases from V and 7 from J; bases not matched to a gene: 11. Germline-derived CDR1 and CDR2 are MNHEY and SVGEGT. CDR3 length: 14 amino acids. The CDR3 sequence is CASSPAGTVGEQYF. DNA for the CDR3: TGTGCCAGCAGTCCAGCCGGGACAGTAGGGGAGCAGTACTTC.

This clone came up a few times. For the CDR3, the DNA is TGCGCCAGCAGCCAAGATCGACAGTCCGAGCAGTACTTC. As protein: CASSQDRQSEQYF. The chain couples TRBV4-3 to TRBJ2-7, with D tentatively TRBD1 (5 bases). Germline V gene sequence: CDR1 LGHNA, CDR2 YSLEER. V gave up 0 bases and J gave up 6 bases, with 9 bases separating them. This CDR3 is 13 amino acids long.

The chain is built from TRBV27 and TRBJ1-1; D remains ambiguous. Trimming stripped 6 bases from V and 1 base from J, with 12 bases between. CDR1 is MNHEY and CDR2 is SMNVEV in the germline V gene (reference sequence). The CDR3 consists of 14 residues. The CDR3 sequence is CASSPSWGNTEAFF. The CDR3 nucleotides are TGTGCCAGCAGCCCCTCCTGGGGGAACACTGAAGCTTTCTTT.

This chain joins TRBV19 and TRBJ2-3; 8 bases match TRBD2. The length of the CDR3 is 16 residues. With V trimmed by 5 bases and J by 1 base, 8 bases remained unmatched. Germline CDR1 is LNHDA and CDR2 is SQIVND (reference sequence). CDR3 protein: CASSPTGGVGTDTQYF. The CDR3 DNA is TGTGCCAGTAGTCCTACGGGGGGGGTGGGCACAGATACGCAGTATTTT.